The 19 T cell receptor beta chains below all came from one sample that was sequenced in a study of T cell responses to AZD1222 COVID-19 vaccine. The protocol was immunoSEQ multiplex PCR, while the TCRdb copy is restricted to in-frame clones and leaves out a portion. The table includes roughly 110,000 clones, more than 75% detected once. The source material was peripheral blood, sampled on day 0 of AZD1222 vaccination. These receptors were obtained from an adult in good health.

This chain connects TRBV7-2 to TRBJ2-7, with 9 bases fitting TRBD1. The CDR3 runs to 14 residues. V gave up 5 bases and J gave up 4 bases; unmatched junction bases: 6. Per the germline V gene, CDR1 is SGHTA and CDR2 is FQGNSA. The CDR3: CASSAGTGRYEQYF. CDR3 coding DNA: TGTGCCAGCAGCGCCGGGACAGGGAGGTACGAGCAGTACTTC.

The chain combines TRBV5-4 with TRBJ2-5; D may be TRBD2 (7 bases). Per the germline V gene, CDR1 is SGHNT and CDR2 is YYREEE (reference sequence). V lost 2 bases, J lost 2 bases, and 16 bases lay in between. The CDR3 length is 16 residues. The CDR3 nucleotides read TGTGCCAGCAGCTTTTTCGGCGGGGGCGGTCAAGAGACCCAGTACTTC. It specifies CASSFFGGGGQETQYF.

The rearrangement joins TRBV14 to TRBJ2-1; no definite D call. The CDR3 contains 13 residues. The germline V gene encodes CDR1 SGHDN and CDR2 FVKESK. V was pared by 1 base and J by 2 bases, with 3 bases between. The CDR3 loop reads CASSQGPYNEQFF. The CDR3 nucleotides read TGTGCCAGCAGCCAAGGGCCCTACAATGAGCAGTTCTTC.

The genes are TRBV19 and TRBJ1-5, with a tentative D call TRBD1 (5 bases). CDR3 size: 16 residues. CDR1 LNHDA and CDR2 SQIVND come from the germline V gene (reference sequence). Trimming took off 5 bases at V and 5 bases at J, with 19 bases between the two ends. The CDR3 loop is CASSPSFGAADQPQHF. CDR3 nucleotide sequence: TGTGCCAGTAGTCCCTCCTTTGGGGCAGCGGATCAGCCCCAGCATTTT.

The gene calls are TRBV29-1 and TRBJ2-3, with D possibly being TRBD2 (5 bases). The CDR3 length is 12 residues. The ends were cut back, 7 bases at V and 1 base at J, with 9 bases in the middle. Germline assignment: CDR1 SQVTM and CDR2 ANQGSEA. The CDR3 DNA follows: TGCAGCGGCGGGCGGGGCACAGATACGCAGTATTTT. Translating gives CSGGRGTDTQYF.

The chain couples TRBV6-5 to TRBJ1-2, with D perhaps TRBD1 (5 bases). The CDR3 is made up of 11 amino acids. CDR1 is MNHEY and CDR2 is SVGAGI in the germline V gene. The V end lost 8 bases, the J end lost 12 bases, and 16 bases lay between the germline ends. This CDR3 reads CASGGDWQNTF. CDR3 bases: TGTGCCAGCGGGGGGGATTGGCAGAACACCTTC.

This rearrangement joins TRBV28 to TRBJ2-5; D gene unclear. CDR1 is MDHEN, CDR2 SYDVKM, per germline. This CDR3 has 12 residues. V dropped 4 bases and J dropped 5 bases, with 8 bases sitting between them. The CDR3 region is CASSSLVETQYF. Written as DNA, the CDR3 is TGTGCCAGCAGTTCCCTCGTGGAGACCCAGTACTTC.

This chain uses TRBV30 with TRBJ1-1, with 9 bases that match TRBD1. The CDR3 sequence is 14 residues long. Germline V CDR1 and CDR2: GTSNPN, SVGIG (reference sequence). J gave up 6 bases and V 0 bases, and 5 bases lay outside the gene matches. Written as DNA, the CDR3 is TGTGCCTGGAGTGTCGGGACAGGGACCCCTGAAGCTTTCTTT. Translating it yields CAWSVGTGTPEAFF.

V usage is TRBV12-3 or TRBV12-4 and J usage is TRBJ1-1; D ambiguous. This CDR3 is 13 amino acids long. Trimming took 8 bases from V and 4 from J, leaving 14 bases between them. The CDR3 DNA sequence: TGTGCCAGCCCCTCGGTCCACGGCACTGAAGCTTTCTTT. Protein sequence: CASPSVHGTEAFF.

The rearrangement links TRBV6-5 to TRBJ1-1; D not resolved. The CDR3 consists of 13 residues. V shed 5 bases and J shed 5 bases, with 12 bases lying between them. Germline CDR1 MNHEY, CDR2 SVGAGI. CDR3 DNA sequence: TGTGCCAGCAGTCCCAGCGAGGTAACTGAAGCTTTCTTT. Amino acid sequence: CASSPSEVTEAFF.

In its sample, this clone was seen once. The chain employs TRBV7-9 and TRBJ1-6; 7 bases fit TRBD1. J gave up 13 bases and V 5 bases, and 11 bases lay outside the gene matches. The length of the CDR3 is 14 residues. Per germline, CDR1 SEHNR and CDR2 FQNEAQ (reference sequence). CDR3 loop: CASSQGQPPDPLHF. CDR3 DNA sequence: TGTGCCAGCAGCCAGGGACAGCCGCCCGACCCCCTCCACTTT.

The V call is TRBV29-1, the J call TRBJ2-7; 9 nucleotides match TRBD1. Trimming removed 5 bases from V and 2 bases from J; junction bases left unmatched: 4. The CDR3 extends over 13 amino acids. Germline-derived CDR1 and CDR2 are SQVTM and ANQGSEA. The DNA of the CDR3 is TGCAGCGTTCGGACAGGGGTAACCTACGAGCAGTACTTC. This encodes CSVRTGVTYEQYF.

The chain has TRBV12-3 or TRBV12-4 and TRBJ1-2; D remains ambiguous. V lost 6 bases and J lost 7, with 15 bases in between. This CDR3 contains 13 residues. The CDR3 DNA reads as TGTGCCAGCAGCTCGGACGGCGGTGGTGGCTACACCTTC. Translated, it gives CASSSDGGGGYTF.

The chain uses TRBV30 and TRBJ1-2; a possible D gene is TRBD1 (6 bases). Trimming took 4 bases from V and 8 from J, leaving 17 bases between them. Germline V lookup: CDR1 GTSNPN, CDR2 SVGIG (reference sequence). The CDR3 extends over 13 amino acids. CDR3: CAWTTGGQGGYTF. The CDR3 coding sequence is TGTGCCTGGACCACCGGGGGACAAGGGGGCTACACCTTC.

The J gene is TRBJ1-5, the V gene TRBV21-1; the D segment call TRBD1 is taken from the table without a DNA check. TRBV21-1 is a known pseudogene. The CDR3 has 15 residues. CDR3 nucleotide sequence: TGTGCCAGCAGCAACGCCTACAGGGGCAATCAGCCCCAGCATTTT. Translated, it gives CASSNAYRGNQPQHF.

The genes are TRBV7-8 and TRBJ2-2, with a tentative D call TRBD2 (6 bases). The CDR3 covers 15 residues. Germline assignment: CDR1 SGHVS and CDR2 FQNEAQ. V was shortened by 5 bases and J by 4 bases, with 14 bases between the two germline ends. The CDR3 loop is CASSVGLRGTGELFF. The CDR3 bases are TGTGCCAGCAGCGTGGGACTGAGGGGCACCGGGGAGCTGTTTTTT.

The rearrangement uses TRBV14 and TRBJ2-1; D may be TRBD2 (5 bases). The CDR3 totals 14 residues. The germline CDR1 and CDR2 sequences are SGHDN and FVKESK. Between the trimmed V and J ends, which lost 4 bases and 7 bases, there was a span of 14 bases. The CDR3 protein is CASSLPGRGNEQFF. CDR3 bases: TGTGCCAGCAGCCTCCCTGGGCGAGGGAATGAGCAGTTCTTC. The full variable domain, in which reference TRBV14 and TRBJ2-1 provide the parts outside the CDR3, is EAGVTQFPSHSVIEKGQTVTLRCDPISGHDNLYWYRRVMGKEIKFLLHFVKESKQDESGMPNNRFLAERTGGTYSTLKVQPAELEDSGVYFCASSLPGRGNEQFFGPGTRLTVL.

V is TRBV19 and J is TRBJ1-2, with D unresolved. V lost 0 bases and J 7 bases, leaving 9 bases between the germline ends. Germline CDR1 and CDR2: LNHDA and SQIVND (reference sequence). CDR3 length equals 13 residues. CDR3 nucleotide sequence: TGTGCCAGTAGTATAGACAGGAGGAGTGGCTACACCTTC. Translation gives CASSIDRRSGYTF.

This clone showed up just once. This chain connects TRBV27 to TRBJ2-6; D not certain. The germline gives CDR1 MNHEY, CDR2 SMNVEV (reference sequence). The V end lost 2 bases, the J end lost 0 bases, and 11 bases lay between the germline ends. This CDR3 is built from 17 residues. In DNA form, the CDR3 reads TGTGCCAGCAGTTTACTATCCCTTCTCTCTGGGGCCAACGTCCTGACTTTC. It encodes CASSLLSLLSGANVLTF.